The entry below gives a single TCR beta chain sequence along with its context. The source of the sample is a study of Graves' ophthalmopathy and Graves' hyperthyroidism. Trimming stripped 5 bases from V and 2 bases from J, with 15 bases between. The CDR3 contains 15 residues. Germline CDR1 reads SGHTA; CDR2 reads FQGNSA. The sequenced template was RNA, covering the TCR beta CDR3 region. HTBI-primed first-round RT-PCR preceded second-round multiplex PCR. TCRdb called the multiplex PCR reads again in MiXCR, with one record for every CDR3 protein. This table holds more than 1,000,000 distinct CDR3 sequences, about 35% found once.

This receptor was identified in an adult man with Graves' hyperthyroidism. The sample comprised peripheral blood or thyroid tissue (not recorded which). J is TRBJ1-2 and V is TRBV7-2; D ambiguous. CDR3: CASSRVLPGNYGYTF. The CDR3 DNA sequence: TGTGCCAGCAGCCGGGTCCTCCCAGGCAACTATGGCTACACCTTC.